Detailed here is one T cell receptor (beta chain). Some clones are missing from TCRdb's copy, which holds only in-frame ones; the method was immunoSEQ multiplex PCR. The sample yields hundreds of thousands of clones, about 83% seen once. Participant reports of clinical history set cohort assignment. This specimen belongs to a study of blood T cell repertoires in COVID-19. The CDR3 has 17 amino acids. V trimming: 4 bases; J trimming: 6 bases; junction bases outside the gene matches: 15. Looked up from germline, CDR1 is SGDLS and CDR2 is YYNGEE. This sequence joins TRBV9 and TRBJ2-1; 8 positions agree with TRBD2. The receptor's source is a woman between 40 and 50 years old who had recovered from COVID-19. The sequenced sample consisted of PBMCs or T cells enriched from blood (not recorded which). CDR3 sequence: CASSPRSSSGDVNEQFF. DNA of the CDR3: TGTGCCAGCAGCCCCCGGTCGAGTAGCGGGGACGTCAATGAGCAGTTCTTC.